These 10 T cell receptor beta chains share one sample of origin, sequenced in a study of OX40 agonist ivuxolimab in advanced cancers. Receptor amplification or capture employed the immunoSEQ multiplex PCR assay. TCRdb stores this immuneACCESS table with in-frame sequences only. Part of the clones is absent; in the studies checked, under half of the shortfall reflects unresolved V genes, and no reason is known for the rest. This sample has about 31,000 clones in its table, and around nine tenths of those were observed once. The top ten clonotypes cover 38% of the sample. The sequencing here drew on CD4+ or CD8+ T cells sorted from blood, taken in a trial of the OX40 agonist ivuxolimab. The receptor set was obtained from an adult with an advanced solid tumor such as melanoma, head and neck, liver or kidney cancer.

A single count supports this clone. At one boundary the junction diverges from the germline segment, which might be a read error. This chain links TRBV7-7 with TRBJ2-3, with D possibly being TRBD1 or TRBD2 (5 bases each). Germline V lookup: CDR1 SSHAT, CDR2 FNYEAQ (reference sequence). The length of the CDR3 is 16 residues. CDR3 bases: TGTGCTAGCAGCTCGGGGACGATTTGGGGCACAGATACGCAGTATTTT. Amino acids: CASSSGTIWGTDTQYF.

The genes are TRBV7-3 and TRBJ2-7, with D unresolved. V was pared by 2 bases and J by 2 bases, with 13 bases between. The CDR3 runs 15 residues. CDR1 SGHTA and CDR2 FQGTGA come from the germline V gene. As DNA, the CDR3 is TGTGCCAGCAGCTTAGGCAGAGCCGCCACCTACGAGCAGTACTTC. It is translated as CASSLGRAATYEQYF.

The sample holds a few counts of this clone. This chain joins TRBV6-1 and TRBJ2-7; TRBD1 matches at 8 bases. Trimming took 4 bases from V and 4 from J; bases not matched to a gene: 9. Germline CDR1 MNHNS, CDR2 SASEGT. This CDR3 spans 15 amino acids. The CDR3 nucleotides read TGTGCCAGCAGTGTATCGTCAGGGGGCGAGTACGAGCAGTACTTC. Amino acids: CASSVSSGGEYEQYF.

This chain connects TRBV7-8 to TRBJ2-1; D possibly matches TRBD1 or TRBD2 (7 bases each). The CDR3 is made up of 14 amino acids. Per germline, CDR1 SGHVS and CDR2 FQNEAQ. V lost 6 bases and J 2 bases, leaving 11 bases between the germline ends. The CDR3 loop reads CASRPGGAYNEQFF. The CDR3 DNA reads TGTGCCAGCAGACCAGGGGGGGCCTACAATGAGCAGTTCTTC.

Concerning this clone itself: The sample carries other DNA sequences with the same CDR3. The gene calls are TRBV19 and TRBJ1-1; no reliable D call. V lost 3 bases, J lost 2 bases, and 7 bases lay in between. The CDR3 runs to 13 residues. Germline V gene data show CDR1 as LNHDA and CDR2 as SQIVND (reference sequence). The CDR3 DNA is TGTGCCAGTAGTATTGCCCTAAACACTGAAGCTTTCTTT. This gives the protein CASSIALNTEAFF. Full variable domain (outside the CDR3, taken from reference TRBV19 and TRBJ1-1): DGGITQSPKYLFRKEGQNVTLSCEQNLNHDAMYWYRQDPGQGLRLIYYSQIVNDFQKGDIAEGYSVSREKKESFPLTVTSAQKNPTAFYLCASSIALNTEAFFGQGTRLTVV.

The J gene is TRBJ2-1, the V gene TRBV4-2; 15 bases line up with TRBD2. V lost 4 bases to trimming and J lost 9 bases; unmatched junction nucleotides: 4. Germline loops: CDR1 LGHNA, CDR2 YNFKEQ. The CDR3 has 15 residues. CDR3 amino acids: CASSPGLAGGFEQFF. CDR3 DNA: TGTGCCAGCAGCCCGGGACTAGCGGGAGGTTTTGAGCAGTTCTTC.

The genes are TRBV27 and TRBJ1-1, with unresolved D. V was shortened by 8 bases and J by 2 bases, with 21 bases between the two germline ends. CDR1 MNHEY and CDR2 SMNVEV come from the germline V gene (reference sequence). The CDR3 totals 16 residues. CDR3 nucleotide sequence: TGTGCCAGCTGTCGACGCGATATTACTCAAAACACTGAAGCTTTCTTT. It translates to CASCRRDITQNTEAFF.

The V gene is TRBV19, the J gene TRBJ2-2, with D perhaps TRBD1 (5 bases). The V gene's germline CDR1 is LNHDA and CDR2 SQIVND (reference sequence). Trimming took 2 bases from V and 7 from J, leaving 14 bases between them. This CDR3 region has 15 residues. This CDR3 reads CASSIMGQSLGELFF. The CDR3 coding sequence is TGTGCCAGTAGTATAATGGGGCAGTCGCTCGGGGAGCTGTTTTTT.

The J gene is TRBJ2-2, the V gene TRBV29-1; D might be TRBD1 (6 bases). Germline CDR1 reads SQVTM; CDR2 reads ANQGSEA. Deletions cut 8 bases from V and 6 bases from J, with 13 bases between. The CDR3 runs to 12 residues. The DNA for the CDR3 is TGCAGCTCCCTACAGGGTGCCGGGGAGCTGTTTTTT. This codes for CSSLQGAGELFF.

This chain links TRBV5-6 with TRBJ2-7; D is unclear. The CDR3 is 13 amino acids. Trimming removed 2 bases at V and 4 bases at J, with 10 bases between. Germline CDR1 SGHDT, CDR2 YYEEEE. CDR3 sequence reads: CASSFSYTYEQYF. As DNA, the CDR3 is TGTGCCAGCAGCTTTAGTTACACGTACGAGCAGTACTTC.